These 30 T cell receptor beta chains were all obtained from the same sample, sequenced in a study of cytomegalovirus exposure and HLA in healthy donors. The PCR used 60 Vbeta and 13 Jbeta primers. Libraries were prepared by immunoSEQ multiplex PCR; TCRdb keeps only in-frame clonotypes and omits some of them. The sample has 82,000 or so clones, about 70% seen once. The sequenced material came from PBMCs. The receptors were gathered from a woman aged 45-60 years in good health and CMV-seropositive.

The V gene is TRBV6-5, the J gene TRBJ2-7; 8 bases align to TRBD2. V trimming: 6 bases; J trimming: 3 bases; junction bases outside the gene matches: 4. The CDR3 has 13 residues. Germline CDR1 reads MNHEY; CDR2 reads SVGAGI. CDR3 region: CASRTLAGYEQYF. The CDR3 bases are TGTGCCAGCAGAACGCTAGCGGGCTACGAGCAGTACTTC.

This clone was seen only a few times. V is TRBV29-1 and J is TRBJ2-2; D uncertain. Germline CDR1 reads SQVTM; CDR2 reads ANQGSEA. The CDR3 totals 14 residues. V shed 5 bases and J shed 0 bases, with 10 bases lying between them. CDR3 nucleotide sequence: TGCAGCGTTAGACATCAGACGAACACCGGGGAGCTGTTTTTT. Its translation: CSVRHQTNTGELFF.

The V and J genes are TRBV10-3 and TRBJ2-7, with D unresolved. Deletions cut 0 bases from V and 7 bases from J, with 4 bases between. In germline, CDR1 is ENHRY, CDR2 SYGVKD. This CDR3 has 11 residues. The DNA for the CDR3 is TGTGCCATCAGTGAGTCGCGGGAGCAGTACTTC. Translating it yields CAISESREQYF.

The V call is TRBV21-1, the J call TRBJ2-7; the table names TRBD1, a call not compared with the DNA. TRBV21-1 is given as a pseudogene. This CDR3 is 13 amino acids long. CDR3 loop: CASSKDRGYEQYF. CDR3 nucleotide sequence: TGTGCCAGCAGCAAGGACAGGGGGTACGAGCAGTACTTC.

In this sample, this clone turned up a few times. Here the CDR3 DNA reads TGTGCCACGTCAGGGGGCGATCAGCCCCAGCATTTT. It specifies CATSGGDQPQHF. The V and J genes are TRBV10-3 and TRBJ1-5; 8 nucleotides align to TRBD1. V shed 10 bases, J shed 5 bases, and the junction held 4 bases outside the gene matches. The CDR3 consists of 12 residues. CDR1 and CDR2 from the germline V gene are ENHRY and SYGVKD.

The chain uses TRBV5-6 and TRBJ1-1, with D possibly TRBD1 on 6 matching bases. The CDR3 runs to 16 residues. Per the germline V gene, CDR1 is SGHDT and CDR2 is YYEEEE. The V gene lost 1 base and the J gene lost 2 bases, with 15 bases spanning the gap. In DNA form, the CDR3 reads TGTGCCAGCAGCTTGTCTGGGACACCTTTAAACACTGAAGCTTTCTTT. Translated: CASSLSGTPLNTEAFF.

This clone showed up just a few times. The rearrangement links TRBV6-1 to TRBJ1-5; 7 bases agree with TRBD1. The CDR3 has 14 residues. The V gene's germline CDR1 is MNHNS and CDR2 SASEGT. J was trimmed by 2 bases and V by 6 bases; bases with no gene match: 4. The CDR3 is CASRFGQGNQPQHF. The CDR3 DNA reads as TGTGCCAGCAGATTTGGACAGGGCAATCAGCCCCAGCATTTT.

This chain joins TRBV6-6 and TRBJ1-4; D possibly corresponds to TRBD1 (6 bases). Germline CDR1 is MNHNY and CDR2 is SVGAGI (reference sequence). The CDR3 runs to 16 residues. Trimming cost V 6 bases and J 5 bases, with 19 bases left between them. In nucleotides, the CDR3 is TGTGCCAGCAGAATCTCTCTAGGGGGGGGGAATGAAAAACTGTTTTTT. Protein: CASRISLGGGNEKLFF.

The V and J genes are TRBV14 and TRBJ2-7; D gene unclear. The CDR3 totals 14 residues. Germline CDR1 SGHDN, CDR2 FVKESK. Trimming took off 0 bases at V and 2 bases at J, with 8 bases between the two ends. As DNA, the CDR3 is TGTGCCAGCAGCCAAGATCCAGTACCCTACGAGCAGTACTTC. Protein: CASSQDPVPYEQYF.

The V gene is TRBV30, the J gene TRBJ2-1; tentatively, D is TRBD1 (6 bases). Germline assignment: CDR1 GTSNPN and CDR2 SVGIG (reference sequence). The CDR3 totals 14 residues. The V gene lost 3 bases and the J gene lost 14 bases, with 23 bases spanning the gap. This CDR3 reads CAWRGVSLRQVEFF. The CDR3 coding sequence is TGTGCCTGGAGGGGGGTATCCTTGCGACAGGTAGAGTTCTTC.

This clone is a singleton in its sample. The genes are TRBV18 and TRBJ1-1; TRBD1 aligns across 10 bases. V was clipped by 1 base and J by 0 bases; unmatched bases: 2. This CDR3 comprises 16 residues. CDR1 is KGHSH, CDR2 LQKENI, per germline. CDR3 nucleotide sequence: TGTGCCAGCTCACCACGGGGACAGGGGATGAACACTGAAGCTTTCTTT. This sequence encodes CASSPRGQGMNTEAFF.

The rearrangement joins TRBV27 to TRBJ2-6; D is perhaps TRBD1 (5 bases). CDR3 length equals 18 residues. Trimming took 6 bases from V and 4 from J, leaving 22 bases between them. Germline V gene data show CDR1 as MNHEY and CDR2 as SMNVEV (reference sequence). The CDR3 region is CASSGLKWGPSGANVLTF. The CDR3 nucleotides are TGTGCCAGCAGCGGGTTAAAGTGGGGCCCAAGCGGGGCCAACGTCCTGACTTTC.

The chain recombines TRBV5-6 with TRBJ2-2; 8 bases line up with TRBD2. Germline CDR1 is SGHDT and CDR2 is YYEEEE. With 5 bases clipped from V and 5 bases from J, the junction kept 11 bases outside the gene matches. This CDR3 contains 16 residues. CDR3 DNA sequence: TGTGCCAGCAGACCCTTAACTAGCGGAGGAACCGGGGAGCTGTTTTTT. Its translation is CASRPLTSGGTGELFF.

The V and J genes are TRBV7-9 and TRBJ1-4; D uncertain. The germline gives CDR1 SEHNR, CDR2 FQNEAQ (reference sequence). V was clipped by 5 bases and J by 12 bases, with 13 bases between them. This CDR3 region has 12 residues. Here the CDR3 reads CASSKLSVELFF. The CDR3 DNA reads TGTGCCAGCAGCAAACTATCAGTGGAACTGTTTTTT.

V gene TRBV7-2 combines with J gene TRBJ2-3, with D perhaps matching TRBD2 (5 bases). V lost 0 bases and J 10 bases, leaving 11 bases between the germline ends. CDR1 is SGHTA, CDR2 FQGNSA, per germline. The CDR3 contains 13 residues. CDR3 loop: CASSLALTGSQYF. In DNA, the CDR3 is TGTGCCAGCAGCTTAGCCCTCACGGGATCGCAGTATTTT.

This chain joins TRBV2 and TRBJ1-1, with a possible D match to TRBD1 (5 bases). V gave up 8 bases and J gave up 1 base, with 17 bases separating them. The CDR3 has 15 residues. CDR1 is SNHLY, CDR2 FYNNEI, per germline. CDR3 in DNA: TGTGCCAGCGCCGGACAACAAATGAAGAACACTGAAGCTTTCTTT. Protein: CASAGQQMKNTEAFF.

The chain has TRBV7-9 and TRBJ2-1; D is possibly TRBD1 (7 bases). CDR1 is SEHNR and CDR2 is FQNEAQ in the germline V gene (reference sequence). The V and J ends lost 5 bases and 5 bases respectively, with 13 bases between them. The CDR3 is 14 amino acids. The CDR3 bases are TGTGCCAGCAGCCCGCGGGACAGAGACAATGAGCAGTTCTTC. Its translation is CASSPRDRDNEQFF.

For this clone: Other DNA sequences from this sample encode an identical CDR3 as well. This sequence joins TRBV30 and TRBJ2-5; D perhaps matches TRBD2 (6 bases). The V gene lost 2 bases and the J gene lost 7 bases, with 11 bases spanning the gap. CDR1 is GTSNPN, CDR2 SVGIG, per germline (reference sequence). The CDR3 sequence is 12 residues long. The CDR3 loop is CAWSREGGTQYF. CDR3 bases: TGTGCCTGGAGTCGTGAGGGAGGGACCCAGTACTTC.

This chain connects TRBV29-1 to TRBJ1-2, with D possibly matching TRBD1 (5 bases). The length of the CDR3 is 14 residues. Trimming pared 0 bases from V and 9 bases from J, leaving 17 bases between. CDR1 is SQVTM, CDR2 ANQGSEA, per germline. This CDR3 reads CSVEDLRQSQSYTF. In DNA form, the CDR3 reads TGCAGCGTTGAAGATCTTCGACAGTCCCAGAGCTACACCTTC.

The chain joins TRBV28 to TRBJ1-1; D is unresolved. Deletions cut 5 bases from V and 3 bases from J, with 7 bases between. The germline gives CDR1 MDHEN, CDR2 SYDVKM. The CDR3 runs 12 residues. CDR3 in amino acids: CASSLPYTEAFF. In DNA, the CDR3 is TGTGCCAGCAGTCTACCTTACACTGAAGCTTTCTTT.

This CDR3 is CASGGTGLYEQYF. CDR3 coding DNA: TGCGCCAGCGGGGGGACAGGGCTTTACGAGCAGTACTTC. The chain employs TRBV10-2 and TRBJ2-7; 9 bases are a match to TRBD1. The V gene's germline CDR1 is WSHSY and CDR2 SAAADI. After removal of 8 bases from V and 4 bases from J, the junction contained 6 bases not matched to a gene. This CDR3 comprises 13 residues.

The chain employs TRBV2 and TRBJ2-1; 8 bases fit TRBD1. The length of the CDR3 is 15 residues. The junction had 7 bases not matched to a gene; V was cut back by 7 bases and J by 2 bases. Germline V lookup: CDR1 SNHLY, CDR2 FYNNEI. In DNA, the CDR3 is TGTGCCAGCATCCTCGACAGGGGCACCTACAATGAGCAGTTCTTC. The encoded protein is CASILDRGTYNEQFF. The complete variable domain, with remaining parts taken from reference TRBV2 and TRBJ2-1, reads EPEVTQTPSHQVTQMGQEVILRCVPISNHLYFYWYRQILGQKVEFLVSFYNNEISEKSEIFDDQFSVERPDGSNFTLKIRSTKLEDSAMYFCASILDRGTYNEQFFGPGTRLTVL.

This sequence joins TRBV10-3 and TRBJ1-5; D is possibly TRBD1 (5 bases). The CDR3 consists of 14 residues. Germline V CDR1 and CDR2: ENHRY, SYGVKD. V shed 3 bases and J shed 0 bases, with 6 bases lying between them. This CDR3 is CAISEDSSNQPQHF. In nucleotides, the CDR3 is TGTGCCATCAGTGAAGACAGTAGCAATCAGCCCCAGCATTTT.

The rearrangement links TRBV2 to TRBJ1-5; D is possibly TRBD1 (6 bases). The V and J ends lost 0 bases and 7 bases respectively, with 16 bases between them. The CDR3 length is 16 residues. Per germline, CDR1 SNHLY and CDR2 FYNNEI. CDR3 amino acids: CASSEALQGGGQPQHF. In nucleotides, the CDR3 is TGTGCCAGCAGTGAAGCGCTTCAAGGGGGAGGGCAGCCCCAGCATTTT.

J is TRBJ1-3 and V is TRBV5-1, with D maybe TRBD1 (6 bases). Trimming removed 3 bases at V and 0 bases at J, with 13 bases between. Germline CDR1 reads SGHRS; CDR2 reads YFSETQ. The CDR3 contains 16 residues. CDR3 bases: TGCGCCAGCAGCTCGGACAGAAGGAGCTCTGGAAACACCATATATTTT. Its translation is CASSSDRRSSGNTIYF.

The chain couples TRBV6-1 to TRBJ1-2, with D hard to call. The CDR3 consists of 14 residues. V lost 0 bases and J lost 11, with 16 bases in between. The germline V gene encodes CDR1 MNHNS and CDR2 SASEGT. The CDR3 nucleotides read TGTGCCAGCAGTGAAGCGGGCCGCCCCGTAGGATACACCTTC. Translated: CASSEAGRPVGYTF.

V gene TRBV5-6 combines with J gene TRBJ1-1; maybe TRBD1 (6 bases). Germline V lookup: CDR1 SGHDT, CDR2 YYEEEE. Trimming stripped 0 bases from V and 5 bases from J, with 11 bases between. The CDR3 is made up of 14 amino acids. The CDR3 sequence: CASSLVRGGTEAFF. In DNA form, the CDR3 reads TGTGCCAGCAGCTTGGTCAGGGGTGGGACTGAAGCTTTCTTT.

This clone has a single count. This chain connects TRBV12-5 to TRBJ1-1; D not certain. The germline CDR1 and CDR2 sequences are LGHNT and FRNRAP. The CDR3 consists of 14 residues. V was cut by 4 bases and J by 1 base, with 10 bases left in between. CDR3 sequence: CASGYGRSNTEAFF. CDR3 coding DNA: TGTGCTAGTGGTTATGGCAGGTCGAACACTGAAGCTTTCTTT. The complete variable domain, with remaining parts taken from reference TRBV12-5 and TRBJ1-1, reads DARVTQTPRHKVTEMGQEVTMRCQPILGHNTVFWYRQTMMQGLELLAYFRNRAPLDDSGMPKDRFSAEMPDATLATLKIQPSEPRDSAVYFCASGYGRSNTEAFFGQGTRLTVV.

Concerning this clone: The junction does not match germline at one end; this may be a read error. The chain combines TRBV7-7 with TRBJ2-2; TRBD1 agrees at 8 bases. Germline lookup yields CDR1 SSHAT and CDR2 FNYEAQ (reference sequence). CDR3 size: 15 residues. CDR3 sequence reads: CASSRTGQNTGELFF. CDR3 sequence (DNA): TGTGCTAGCAGCCGGACAGGGCAAAACACCGGGGAGCTGTTTTTT.

The CDR3 reads CASSRGQGGSYNEQFF. CDR3 DNA: TGTGCCAGCTCCCGAGGACAGGGTGGCTCCTACAATGAGCAGTTCTTC. V and J are TRBV18 and TRBJ2-1, with 8 bases that match TRBD1. Trimming took 6 bases from V and 0 from J; bases not matched to a gene: 7. The length of the CDR3 is 16 residues. Germline CDR1 reads KGHSH; CDR2 reads LQKENI.